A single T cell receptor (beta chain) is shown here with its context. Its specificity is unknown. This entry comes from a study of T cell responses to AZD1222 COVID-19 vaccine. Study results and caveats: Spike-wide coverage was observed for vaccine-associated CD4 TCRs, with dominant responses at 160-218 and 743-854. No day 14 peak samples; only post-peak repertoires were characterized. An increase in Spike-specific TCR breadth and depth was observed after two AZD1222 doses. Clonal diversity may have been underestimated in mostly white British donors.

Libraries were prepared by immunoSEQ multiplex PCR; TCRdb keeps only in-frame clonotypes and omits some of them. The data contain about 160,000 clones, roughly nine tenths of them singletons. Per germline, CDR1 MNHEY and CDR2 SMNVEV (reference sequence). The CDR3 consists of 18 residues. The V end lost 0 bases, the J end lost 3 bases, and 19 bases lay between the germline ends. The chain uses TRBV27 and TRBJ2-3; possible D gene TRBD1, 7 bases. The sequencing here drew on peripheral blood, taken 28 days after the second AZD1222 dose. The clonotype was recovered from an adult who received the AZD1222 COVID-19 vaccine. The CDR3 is CASSLSGGGGWGTDTQYF. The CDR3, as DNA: TGTGCCAGCAGTTTATCGGGTGGAGGGGGCTGGGGGACAGATACGCAGTATTTT.